These 25 T cell receptor beta chains share one sample of origin, sequenced in a study of T cells in Graves' hyperthyroidism and ophthalmopathy. The CDR3 regions of TCR beta were amplified from RNA transcripts. HTBI primers were the set used in a first-round RT-PCR of the TCR CDR3. Each CDR3 protein is one row after TCRdb ran MiXCR on the multiplex PCR reads. The sample carries 300,000 to 450,000 distinct CDR3 sequences, approximately 15% recorded once. Sequenced sample: blood. The receptors were sampled from a woman aged 55-70 years with Graves' hyperthyroidism.

This clonotype was picked up many times. The chain couples TRBV28 to TRBJ2-7, with D perhaps TRBD1 (6 bases). Germline assignment: CDR1 MDHEN and CDR2 SYDVKM. Trimming pared 4 bases from V and 1 base from J, leaving 8 bases between. The CDR3 length is 13 residues. CDR3 sequence reads: CASSWDKSYEQYF. CDR3 nucleotides: TGTGCCAGCAGTTGGGACAAATCCTACGAGCAGTACTTC.

This clonotype has ten or more counts. The chain carries TRBV7-9 and TRBJ1-2; 7 bases align to TRBD1. V lost 5 bases, J lost 1 base, and 7 bases stayed unmatched. The CDR3 is made up of 15 amino acids. Germline V gene lookup returns CDR1 SEHNR and CDR2 FQNEAQ (reference sequence). The CDR3 DNA is TGTGCCAGCAGCCCTGGGACAGCGAGTAACTATGGCTACACCTTC. This gives the protein CASSPGTASNYGYTF. The full variable domain, in which reference TRBV7-9 and TRBJ1-2 provide the parts outside the CDR3, is DTGVSQNPRHKITKRGQNVTFRCDPISEHNRLYWYRQTLGQGPEFLTYFQNEAQLEKSRLLSDRFSAERPKGSFSTLEIQRTEQGDSAMYLCASSPGTASNYGYTFGSGTRLTVV.

This clonotype showed up many times. The chain uses TRBV7-9 and TRBJ2-2; 8 nucleotides agree with TRBD2. V lost 5 bases to trimming and J lost 0 bases; unmatched junction nucleotides: 2. The CDR3 runs 15 residues. Germline V gene data show CDR1 as SEHNR and CDR2 as FQNEAQ (reference sequence). The CDR3: CASSPGLANTGELFF. DNA of the CDR3: TGTGCCAGCAGCCCGGGACTAGCGAACACCGGGGAGCTGTTTTTT.

The chain uses TRBV5-1 and TRBJ2-1; 8 nucleotides line up with TRBD2. Germline CDR1 is SGHRS and CDR2 is YFSETQ. The CDR3 extends over 14 amino acids. With 4 bases clipped from V and 9 bases from J, the junction kept 9 bases outside the gene matches. The CDR3 DNA follows: TGCGCCAGCAGCCGTAGCGGGGCCCCCCCTGAGCAGTTCTTC. It translates to CASSRSGAPPEQFF.

This clonotype was counted only a few times. The CDR3 DNA reads as TGTGCCTGGAGTGTAGGGGGGTCGACCTACGAGCAGTACTTC. This gives the protein CAWSVGGSTYEQYF. The rearrangement links TRBV30 to TRBJ2-7; D may match TRBD1 or TRBD2 (6 bases each). Trimming left V 0 bases short and J 2 bases short, with 11 bases between. This CDR3 has 14 residues. Germline V lookup: CDR1 GTSNPN, CDR2 SVGIG (reference sequence). The full variable domain, in which reference TRBV30 and TRBJ2-7 provide the parts outside the CDR3, is SQTIHQWPATLVQPVGSPLSLECTVEGTSNPNLYWYRQAAGRGLQLLFYSVGIGQISSEVPQNLSASRPQDRQFILSSKKLLLSDSGFYLCAWSVGGSTYEQYFGPGTRLTVT.

This clonotype has only a few counts. V gene TRBV7-9 combines with J gene TRBJ1-1; possible D gene TRBD1, 6 bases. Germline lookup yields CDR1 SEHNR and CDR2 FQNEAQ (reference sequence). The CDR3 is 12 residues long. The V and J ends lost 6 bases and 13 bases respectively, with 18 bases between them. This CDR3 reads CASRPQDRGDFF. The CDR3 DNA sequence: TGTGCCAGCAGACCACAGGACAGAGGGGATTTCTTT.

This clonotype was recorded many times. The gene calls are TRBV2 and TRBJ2-3, with D unresolved. The length of the CDR3 is 10 residues. CDR1 and CDR2 (germline): SNHLY, FYNNEI. V lost 2 bases to trimming and J lost 7 bases, with 1 base between them. In DNA, the CDR3 is TGTGCCAGCAGTGAATATACGCAGTATTTT. Translating it yields CASSEYTQYF.

This clonotype was counted at least ten times. V gene TRBV18 combines with J gene TRBJ2-5, with 8 bases fitting TRBD2. The CDR3 is 16 amino acids. CDR1 KGHSH and CDR2 LQKENI come from the germline V gene. The ends lost 1 base at V and 3 bases at J; junction bases unmatched: 7. The CDR3 DNA follows: TGTGCCAGCTCACCACGCGAGGGAGCGGGGGAAGAGACCCAGTACTTC. Amino acid sequence: CASSPREGAGEETQYF.

This clonotype was observed a few times. The chain has TRBV4-1 and TRBJ2-6; 9 bases are shared with TRBD2. The germline gives CDR1 MGHRA, CDR2 YSYEKL. The CDR3 sequence is 20 residues long. The V and J ends lost 3 bases and 1 base, in that order; junction bases with no gene match: 13. The CDR3 DNA is TGCGCCAGCAGCCACTTACCCCCGCTAGCGGGAACGTCTGGGGCCAACGTCCTGACTTTC. Encoded protein: CASSHLPPLAGTSGANVLTF.

The chain employs TRBV4-2 and TRBJ2-1; TRBD2 matches at 8 bases. In germline, CDR1 is LGHNA, CDR2 YNFKEQ. There are 14 residues in the CDR3. With 4 bases clipped from V and 8 bases from J, the junction kept 7 bases outside the gene matches. The CDR3 protein is CASSPGLDFYEQFF. The CDR3 nucleotides are TGTGCCAGCAGCCCGGGACTAGATTTCTATGAGCAGTTCTTC.

This clonotype was picked up a small number of times. The junction differs from germline at one of its ends, possibly a read error. This rearrangement joins TRBV12-3 or TRBV12-4 to TRBJ1-4; no clear D. The CDR3 length is 14 residues. The CDR3 coding sequence is TGTGCCAGCAGTTTAGCAGTTAATAATGAAAAACCGTTTTTT. Amino acid sequence: CASSLAVNNEKPFF.

This clonotype appeared many times. The chain employs TRBV6-2 or TRBV6-3 and TRBJ1-1; 7 bases are a match to TRBD1. The CDR3 spans 13 residues. Germline assignment: CDR1 MNHEY and CDR2 SVGEGT. With 5 bases clipped from V and 6 bases from J, the junction kept 6 bases outside the gene matches. CDR3 loop: CASSARTGSEAFF. Written as DNA, the CDR3 is TGTGCCAGCAGTGCGCGGACAGGCTCTGAAGCTTTCTTT.

This clonotype was observed many times. V and J are TRBV28 and TRBJ2-5; 8 bases map to TRBD1. Germline CDR1 is MDHEN and CDR2 is SYDVKM. Trimming at V came to 4 bases and at J to 5 bases, leaving 18 bases not matched to a gene. The CDR3 runs 18 residues. Here the CDR3 DNA reads TGTGCCAGCAGTTGGAGTCGGACAGGGATGGATTTTAGGGAGACCCAGTACTTC. It specifies CASSWSRTGMDFRETQYF.

This clonotype was recorded many times. The chain links TRBV12-3 or TRBV12-4 to TRBJ2-7; 9 bases are shared with TRBD2. With 7 bases clipped from V and 3 bases from J, the junction kept 7 bases outside the gene matches. This CDR3 has 14 amino acids. CDR3 sequence: CASTPDSGSYEQYF. Written as DNA, the CDR3 is TGTGCCAGCACCCCAGATAGCGGGAGCTACGAGCAGTACTTC.

This clonotype has a count of ten or more. The chain uses TRBV20-1 and TRBJ2-7, with 7 bases lining up with TRBD1. The CDR3 runs to 15 residues. Germline CDR1 reads DFQATT; CDR2 reads SNEGSKA (reference sequence). Trimming at V came to 0 bases and at J to 3 bases, leaving 8 bases not matched to a gene. CDR3: CSARDRDSLFYEQYF. In nucleotides, the CDR3 is TGCAGTGCTAGAGATAGGGACAGCCTATTCTACGAGCAGTACTTC.

This clonotype occurred many times. The V call is TRBV2, the J call TRBJ1-5; D might be TRBD1 (6 bases). V dropped 4 bases and J dropped 1 base, with 14 bases sitting between them. Per the germline V gene, CDR1 is SNHLY and CDR2 is FYNNEI. CDR3 length: 16 residues. This CDR3 is CASSGQGGASNQPQHF. CDR3 in DNA: TGTGCCAGCAGTGGTCAAGGGGGGGCGAGCAATCAGCCCCAGCATTTT.

The sample holds one count of this clonotype. The J gene is TRBJ1-2, the V gene TRBV2; maybe TRBD1 (5 bases). The germline V and J ends were trimmed by 2 bases and 12 bases, with 16 bases remaining between them. The CDR3 runs to 13 residues. The germline CDR1 and CDR2 sequences are SNHLY and FYNNEI. CDR3 region: CASSESTGQGNTF. DNA of the CDR3: TGTGCCAGCAGTGAATCAACCGGCCAGGGCAACACCTTC.

About this clonotype: Compared with germline, one end of the junction differs, possibly owing to a read error. V is TRBV29-1 and J is TRBJ2-1; TRBD2 aligns across 8 bases. The CDR3 length is 15 residues. Germline CDR1 SQVTM, CDR2 ANQGSEA. CDR3 sequence (DNA): TGCAACGTTGAGGCTAGCGGGCCCCTCTACAATGAGCAGTTCTTC. It specifies CNVEASGPLYNEQFF.

The CDR3, as DNA: TGTGCCATCTACTCTAGCAGCGCACCGGATACGCAGTATTTT. Translating it yields CAIYSSSAPDTQYF. This chain connects TRBV6-1 to TRBJ2-3; a possible D gene is TRBD2 (5 bases). The ends were cut back, 10 bases at V and 6 bases at J, with 20 bases in the middle. The CDR3 is 14 amino acids. Germline assignment: CDR1 MNHNS and CDR2 SASEGT.

A few counts support this clonotype. A much larger clone lies a single base off, so this may be a read error. The gene calls are TRBV2 and TRBJ1-2, with no clear D. Germline V gives CDR1 SNHLY, CDR2 FYNNEI. The CDR3 runs 15 residues. CDR3 sequence reads: CAGSESVQTSYGYTF. CDR3 nucleotides: TGTGCCGGCAGTGAATCGGTACAGACGAGCTATGGCTACACCTTC.

In its sample, this clonotype was seen many times. This chain joins TRBV19 and TRBJ1-2, with a weak D call TRBD1 (6 bases). Trimming took off 6 bases at V and 2 bases at J, with 16 bases between the two ends. Germline V lookup: CDR1 LNHDA, CDR2 SQIVND (reference sequence). The CDR3 totals 15 residues. DNA of the CDR3: TGTGCCAGTAGCAGGTTTGCAGGGGTCAACTATGGCTACACCTTC. Its protein product is CASSRFAGVNYGYTF. The full variable domain, its missing parts supplied by reference TRBV19 and TRBJ1-2, is DGGITQSPKYLFRKEGQNVTLSCEQNLNHDAMYWYRQDPGQGLRLIYYSQIVNDFQKGDIAEGYSVSREKKESFPLTVTSAQKNPTAFYLCASSRFAGVNYGYTFGSGTRLTVV.

Many counts were recorded for this clonotype. The chain couples TRBV3-1 to TRBJ2-5, with unresolved D. The V gene's germline CDR1 is LGHDT and CDR2 YNNKEL (reference sequence). The CDR3 covers 14 residues. V lost 4 bases and J 4 bases, leaving 13 bases between the germline ends. The CDR3 DNA reads TGTGCCAGCAGCCCCCAGAGCATCTCAGAGACCCAGTACTTC. This translates into CASSPQSISETQYF.

The rearrangement uses TRBV2 and TRBJ2-5, with 9 bases identical to TRBD2. The CDR3 runs 19 residues. The germline V gene encodes CDR1 SNHLY and CDR2 FYNNEI. J gave up 1 base and V 8 bases, and 20 bases lay outside the gene matches. CDR3 DNA: TGTGCCAGCCCCCCCCCCCCCTTTCGGACTAGCGCCCTCCAAGAGACCCAGTACTTC. Its protein is CASPPPPFRTSALQETQYF.

This clonotype has at least ten counts. The rearrangement links TRBV18 to TRBJ2-3, with TRBD2 identical over 14 bases. Germline CDR1 and CDR2: KGHSH and LQKENI. V gave up 2 bases and J gave up 3 bases; unmatched junction bases: 1. This CDR3 contains 16 residues. The CDR3 coding sequence is TGTGCCAGCTCACCAAGACTAGCGGGAGGGACAGATACGCAGTATTTT. Protein sequence: CASSPRLAGGTDTQYF.

This clonotype was seen repeatedly, ten times or more. The chain employs TRBV2 and TRBJ2-7; 10 nucleotides align to TRBD1. Per the germline V gene, CDR1 is SNHLY and CDR2 is FYNNEI. V lost 2 bases to trimming and J lost 3 bases; unmatched junction nucleotides: 7. The CDR3 consists of 16 residues. The CDR3 DNA is TGTGCCAGCAGTGAAATGGGACAGGGGCTAGGCTACGAGCAGTACTTC. Translated: CASSEMGQGLGYEQYF.